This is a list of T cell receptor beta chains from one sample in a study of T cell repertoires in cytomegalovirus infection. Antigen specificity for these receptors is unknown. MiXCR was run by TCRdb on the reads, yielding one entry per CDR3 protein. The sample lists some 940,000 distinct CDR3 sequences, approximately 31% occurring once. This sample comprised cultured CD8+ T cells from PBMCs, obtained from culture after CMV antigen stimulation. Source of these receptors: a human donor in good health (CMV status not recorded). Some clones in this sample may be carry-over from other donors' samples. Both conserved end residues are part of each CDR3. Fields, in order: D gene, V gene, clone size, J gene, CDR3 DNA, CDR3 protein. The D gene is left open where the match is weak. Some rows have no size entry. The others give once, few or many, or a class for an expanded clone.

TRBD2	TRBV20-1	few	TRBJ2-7	TGCAGTGCTAGAGATTCGGGAGGGGGGGCGCGAATCTCCTACGAGCAGTACTTC	CSARDSGGGARISYEQYF
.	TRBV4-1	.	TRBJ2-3	TGCGCCAGCAGCCAAGATGGGCCAAACACAGATACGCAGTATTTT	CASSQDGPNTDTQYF
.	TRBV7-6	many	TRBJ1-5	TGTGCCAGCAGCCCGGGAAGGGATCAGCCCCAGCATTTT	CASSPGRDQPQHF
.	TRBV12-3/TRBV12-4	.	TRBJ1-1	TGTGCCAGCAGTTACACACCCTCGAACACTGAAGCTTTCTTT	CASSYTPSNTEAFF
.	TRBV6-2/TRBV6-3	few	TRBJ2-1	TGTGCCAGCAGGGGCAGGCCGTCCTACAATGAGCAGTTCTTC	CASRGRPSYNEQFF
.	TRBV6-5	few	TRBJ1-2	TGTGCCAGCAGTTACTCTACGGGGTACGGGGGCTACACCTTC	CASSYSTGYGGYTF
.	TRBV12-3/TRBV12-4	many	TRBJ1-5	TGTGCCAGCAGTTTTGAGTACGAGCCCCAGCATTTT	CASSFEYEPQHF
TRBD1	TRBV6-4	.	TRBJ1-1	TGTGCCAGCAGTGACAAGGACAGGGGTAGTACTGAAGCTTTCTTT	CASSDKDRGSTEAFF
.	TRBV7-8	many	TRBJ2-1	TGTGCCAGCAGCTTAGCGCCTCTACTCTACAATGAGCAGTTCTTC	CASSLAPLLYNEQFF
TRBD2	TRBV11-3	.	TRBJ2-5	TGTGCCAGCAGCCCCGGAGGCGAGCGGGGCGGTCAAGAGACCCAGTACTTC	CASSPGGERGGQETQYF
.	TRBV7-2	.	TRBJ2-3	TGTGCCAGCAGCTTCGGTCGTCAGTATTTT	CASSFGRQYF
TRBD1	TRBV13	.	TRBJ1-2	TGTGCCAGCAGCTCAGGGGGGGCTTGGTATGGCTACACCTTC	CASSSGGAWYGYTF
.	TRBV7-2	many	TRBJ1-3	TGTGCCAGCAGCTTAGCTTGGGGAAACACCATATATTTT	CASSLAWGNTIYF
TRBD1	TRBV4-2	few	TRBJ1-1	TGTGCCAGCAGCCAAGATCTAAGGGGGACAGGGGGGAGCACTGAAGCTTTCTTT	CASSQDLRGTGGSTEAFF
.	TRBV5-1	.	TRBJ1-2	TGCGCCAGCAGCTTAAACAGGGACCGTTTCTATGGCTACACCTTC	CASSLNRDRFYGYTF
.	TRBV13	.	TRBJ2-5	TGTGCCAGCAGCCCACGCCAGAGGGGGCAAGAGACCCAGTACTTC	CASSPRQRGQETQYF
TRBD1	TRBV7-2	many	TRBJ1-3	TGTGCCAGCAGCAACGGACAGGGGGCCGGAAACACCATATATTTT	CASSNGQGAGNTIYF
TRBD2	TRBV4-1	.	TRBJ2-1	TGCGCCAGCAGCCACGGGACTAGCGGGGGAAGAAGCTCCTACAATGAGCAGTTCTTC	CASSHGTSGGRSSYNEQFF
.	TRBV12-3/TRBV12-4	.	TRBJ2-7	TGTGCCAGCAGGGGGATCATTGGGGGGGCTGAGAGTTCCTACGAGCAGTACTTC	CASRGIIGGAESSYEQYF
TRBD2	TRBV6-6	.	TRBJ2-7	TGTGCCAGCAGTTGGACTAGCGGGGCCACCTACGAGCAGTACTTC	CASSWTSGATYEQYF
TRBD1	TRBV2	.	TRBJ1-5	TGTGCCAGCAGTGAAGGACAGGGAATACTGCAGCCCCAGCATTTT	CASSEGQGILQPQHF
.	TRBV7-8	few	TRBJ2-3	TGTGCCAGCGGGGTTTTCACAGATACGCAGTATTTT	CASGVFTDTQYF
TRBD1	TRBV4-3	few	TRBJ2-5	TGCGCCAGCAGCCAAAGTGACAGGGGGCAAGAGACCCAGTACTTC	CASSQSDRGQETQYF
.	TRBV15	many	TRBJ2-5	TGTGCCACCAGCACCGCGGGGGCCCAAGAGACCCAGTACTTC	CATSTAGAQETQYF
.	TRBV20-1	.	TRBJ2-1	TGCAGTGCTAAGGACCCCGGTACTAGCCCTACGTTAGCGTTCTTC	CSAKDPGTSPTLAFF
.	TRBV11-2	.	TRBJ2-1	TGTGCCAGCAGCTGGGGCGACTACAATGAGCAGTTCTTC	CASSWGDYNEQFF
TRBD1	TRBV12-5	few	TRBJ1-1	TGTGCTAGTGGTGCGGGACAGGGTGAAGCTTTCTTT	CASGAGQGEAFF
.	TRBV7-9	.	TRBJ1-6	TGTGCCAGCAGCCCGAGACTGGCGATGCATAATTCACCCCTCCACTTT	CASSPRLAMHNSPLHF
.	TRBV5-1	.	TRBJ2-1	TGCGCCAGCACTCCTAGGGGGGGCAATGAGCAGTTCTTC	CASTPRGGNEQFF
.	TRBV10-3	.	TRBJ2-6	TGTGCCATTTTGGTCGGGGGAACAGACGACTATGGGGCCAACGTCCTGACTTTC	CAILVGGTDDYGANVLTF
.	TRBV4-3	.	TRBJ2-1	TGCGCCAGCAGCCAATATCTGAGCTCCTACAATGAGCAGTTCTTC	CASSQYLSSYNEQFF
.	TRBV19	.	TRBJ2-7	TGTGCCAGTAGCCTCATGGGGAGCTCCTACGAGCAGTACTTC	CASSLMGSSYEQYF
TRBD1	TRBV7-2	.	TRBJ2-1	TGTGCCAGCAGCTTAGTAGGGGGCGGGCAGTTCTTC	CASSLVGGGQFF
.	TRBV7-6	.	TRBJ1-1	TGTGCCAGCACCAACCCACGGGGGGGGTGGGAGAACACTGAAGCTTTCTTT	CASTNPRGGWENTEAFF
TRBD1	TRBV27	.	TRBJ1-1	TGTGCCAGCAGTTTACGGGGGACAGGGAACACTGAAGCTTTCTTT	CASSLRGTGNTEAFF
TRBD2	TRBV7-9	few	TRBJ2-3	TGTGCCAGCAGCCCAGAGGTCTCCGGGGGGAGCACAGATACGCAGTATTTT	CASSPEVSGGSTDTQYF
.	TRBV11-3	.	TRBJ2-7	TGTGCCAGCAGCTTAGGAAGTAGTGTAGAGCAGTACTTC	CASSLGSSVEQYF
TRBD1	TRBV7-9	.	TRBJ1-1	TGTGCCAGCAGCTTCCCAATGCCCCGACAGGGCTCGAACACTGAAGCTTTCTTT	CASSFPMPRQGSNTEAFF
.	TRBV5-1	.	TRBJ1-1	TGCGCCAGCAGCTTGAGGACACAAAACACTGAAGCTTTCTTT	CASSLRTQNTEAFF
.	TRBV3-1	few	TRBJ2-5	TGTGCCAGCAGTCCCTCTCTTGGGGGGCCACGAGAGACCCAGTACTTC	CASSPSLGGPRETQYF
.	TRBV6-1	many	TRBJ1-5	TGTGCCAGCAGTGTCTTGGGGGCATGGCAGCCCCAGCATTTT	CASSVLGAWQPQHF
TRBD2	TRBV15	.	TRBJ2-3	TGTGCCACCAGCCATGGGGGGAGGGTTGGGACAGATACGCAGTATTTT	CATSHGGRVGTDTQYF
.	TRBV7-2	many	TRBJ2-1	TGTGCCAGCAGCCCGGGACGGAGCTCCTACAATGAGCAGTTCTTC	CASSPGRSSYNEQFF
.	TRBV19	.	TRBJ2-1	TGTGCCAGTAGTCCCTGGGGACTCGAGAAGGAGCAGTTCTTC	CASSPWGLEKEQFF
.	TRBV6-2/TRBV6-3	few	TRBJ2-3	TGTGCCAGCAGTTACGAGAACGCGTTATCCCCGTGGGATACGCAGTATTTT	CASSYENALSPWDTQYF
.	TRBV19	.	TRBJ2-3	TGTGCCAGTAACTCACCGGACTGGGATAGCACAGATACGCAGTATTTT	CASNSPDWDSTDTQYF
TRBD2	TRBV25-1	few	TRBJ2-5	TGTGCCAGCAGAGGACTAGCGGGGCATCAAGAGACCCAGTACTTC	CASRGLAGHQETQYF
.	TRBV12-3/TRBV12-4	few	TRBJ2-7	TGTGCCAGCAGTTTAGGGGCCTCCAGGGGAAGAGACGAGCAGTACTTC	CASSLGASRGRDEQYF
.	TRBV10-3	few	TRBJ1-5	TGTGCCATCAGGCAGACAGGAGCAAATCAGCCCCAGCATTTT	CAIRQTGANQPQHF
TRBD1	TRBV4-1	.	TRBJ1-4	TGCGCCAGCAGCCAAGACCATGCCAGGGGGGTACGCGAAAAACTGTTTTTT	CASSQDHARGVREKLFF
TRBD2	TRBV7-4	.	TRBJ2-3	TGTGCCAGCAGCTTAGCGCACGGACTAGCGATCGGAGATACGCAGTATTTT	CASSLAHGLAIGDTQYF
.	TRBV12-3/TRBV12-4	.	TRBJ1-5	TGTGCCAGCAGTTTTAATGGGGCTGGTCAGACCCAGCATTTT	CASSFNGAGQTQHF
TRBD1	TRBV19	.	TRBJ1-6	TGTGCCAGTAGTGCAACGGGACAGGGTTTCTCACCCCTCCACTTT	CASSATGQGFSPLHF
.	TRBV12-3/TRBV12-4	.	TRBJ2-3	TGTGCCAGCAGTTTAAGATTCGGCCAAGATACCTCACTCACAGATACGCAGTATTTT	CASSLRFGQDTSLTDTQYF
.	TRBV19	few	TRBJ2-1	TGTGCCAGTACGCGGACAGACCAAGTGGGCAATGAGCAGTTCTTC	CASTRTDQVGNEQFF
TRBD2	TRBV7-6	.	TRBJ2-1	TGTGCCAGCAGCTTAGAAGCGGGGACTAGCGGGTTCTATGAGCAGTTCTTC	CASSLEAGTSGFYEQFF
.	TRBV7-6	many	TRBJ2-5	TGTGCCAGCAGCTCAGACACTCCGCTTTACTTC	CASSSDTPLYF
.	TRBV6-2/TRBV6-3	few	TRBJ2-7	TGTGCCAGCAGTTACCCTACAGGGCTACCCTCCTACGAGCAGTACTTC	CASSYPTGLPSYEQYF
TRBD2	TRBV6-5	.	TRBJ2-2	TGTGCCAGCAGTTACCCTTCGACTAGCGGGAAAGCGAACACCGGGGAGCTGTTTTTT	CASSYPSTSGKANTGELFF